This T cell receptor (beta chain) was sequenced for a study of Graves' ophthalmopathy and Graves' hyperthyroidism. Study context: Peripheral blood (taken before any treatment) was collected at initial diagnosis. Study-level results: Most expanded clonotypes in thyroid above 0.001 frequency also showed up in blood.

Using RNA transcripts, the TCR beta CDR3 regions were amplified. Second-round multiplex PCR came after first-round RT-PCR with HTBI primers. TCRdb processed the multiplex PCR reads anew with MiXCR; each CDR3 protein has one entry. The sample includes over 650,000 distinct CDR3 sequences, more than 40% of them seen just once. Germline V gene lookup returns CDR1 SGHTA and CDR2 FQGNSA. Germline trimming cut 2 bases from V and 2 bases from J; bases unmatched to any gene: 6. The CDR3 has 16 residues. Diagnostic conclusions were grounded in clinical symptoms, serum thyroxine, TRAb, thyroid ultrasound and orbital computed tomography. PBMCs stemmed from around 9 ml of fresh peripheral blood. This clonotype was counted at least ten times. Its antigen is currently unknown.

V is TRBV7-2 and J is TRBJ1-1; 9 bases match TRBD1. This receptor was identified in an adult man with Graves' ophthalmopathy. Sequencing was performed on peripheral blood. The CDR3 loop is CASSLQDRGLNTEAFF. CDR3 sequence (DNA): TGTGCCAGCAGCTTACAGGACAGGGGATTAAACACTGAAGCTTTCTTT.